Shown below are 25 T cell receptor beta chains from a single sample sequenced in a study of T cells expressing NK-cell markers. From its re-call of the 5' RACE reads, TCRdb lists each CDR3 protein once, without DNA. The sample table includes a few hundred thousand distinct CDR3 sequences. Sequencing was done on a sample of blood T cells: a sorted CD56 or NKG2C T cell subset, CD4+ or CD8+ T cells, or bulk PBMC T cells (not recorded which). All receptors derive from a man between 18 and 69 years old in good health.

This chain links TRBV10-3 with TRBJ2-3; TCRdb picks TRBD1, but there is no DNA to check that call. The CDR3 length is 15 residues. CDR1 and CDR2 from the germline V gene are ENHRY and SYGVKD. The CDR3 protein is CAISRQGTGTDTQYF.

The gene calls are TRBV10-3 and TRBJ2-1; there is no DNA to check the TCRdb D call of TRBD2. The CDR3 consists of 13 residues. CDR1 is ENHRY and CDR2 is SYGVKD in the germline V gene. The CDR3 is CAISPGTGDEQFF.

This rearrangement joins TRBV7-2 to TRBJ2-7; TCRdb's assignment of TRBD2 cannot be checked, as there is no DNA. Germline assignment: CDR1 SGHTA and CDR2 FQGNSA. This CDR3 region has 15 residues. The chain's CDR3 is CASSLDLITSYEQYF.

The gene calls are TRBV5-1 and TRBJ2-1; lacking DNA, the TRBD2 call made by TCRdb goes unchecked. Germline CDR1 SGHRS, CDR2 YFSETQ. CDR3 length equals 17 residues. CDR3 residues: CASSLASTSGVGNEQFF.

The chain combines TRBV2 with TRBJ2-7. The CDR3 totals 12 residues. Germline V lookup: CDR1 SNHLY, CDR2 FYNNEI. The chain's CDR3 is CASSLNAYEQYF.

The chain is built from TRBV9 and TRBJ1-2. Looked up from germline, CDR1 is SGDLS and CDR2 is YYNGEE. CDR3 size: 14 residues. The CDR3 loop reads CASSVVTGSLDYTF. The complete variable domain, with remaining parts taken from reference TRBV9 and TRBJ1-2, reads DSGVTQTPKHLITATGQRVTLRCSPRSGDLSVYWYQQSLDQGLQFLIQYYNGEERAKGNILERFSAQQFPDLHSELNLSSLELGDSALYFCASSVVTGSLDYTFGSGTRLTVV.

This sequence joins TRBV20-1 and TRBJ2-7. Germline-derived CDR1 and CDR2 are DFQATT and SNEGSKA (reference sequence). The CDR3 totals 14 residues. Here the CDR3 reads CSARKGWSTYEQYF.

V and J are TRBV7-9 and TRBJ2-7; TCRdb gives TRBD2 as the D gene, but with no DNA this cannot be confirmed. This CDR3 region has 14 residues. CDR1 is SEHNR and CDR2 is FQNEAQ in the germline V gene (reference sequence). This CDR3 reads CASSLAGSGDEQYF.

The chain has TRBV7-9 and TRBJ2-1; the TCRdb D gene call, TRBD1, has no DNA to confirm it. The germline CDR1 and CDR2 sequences are SEHNR and FQNEAQ (reference sequence). The CDR3 spans 15 residues. Here the CDR3 reads CASSLDGTAYDEQFF.

The chain employs TRBV4-2 and TRBJ2-4; the D gene TCRdb calls, TRBD2, cannot be checked with no DNA. The CDR3 contains 17 residues. CDR1 is LGHNA and CDR2 is YNFKEQ in the germline V gene. The chain's CDR3 is CASSQVAGDLAKNIQYF.

The rearrangement joins TRBV6-5 to TRBJ2-1; TCRdb selects TRBD1, and the lack of DNA leaves this call unchecked. Germline CDR1 reads MNHEY; CDR2 reads SVGAGI. The CDR3 has 15 amino acids. CDR3 protein: CASSYRRSWGNEQFF.

The rearrangement uses TRBV6-5 and TRBJ2-1; TCRdb's D gene call, TRBD2, goes unchecked for lack of DNA. The CDR3 consists of 16 residues. CDR1 and CDR2 (germline): MNHEY, SVGAGI. CDR3 protein: CASSYSTSGGANEQFF.

The chain carries TRBV6-5 and TRBJ2-7; the TCRdb D gene call, TRBD1, has no DNA to confirm it. Per germline, CDR1 MNHEY and CDR2 SVGAGI. The CDR3 has 15 residues. This chain's CDR3 is CASRYGQGANYEQYF.

The chain uses TRBV7-2 and TRBJ1-2. Germline V gene data show CDR1 as SGHTA and CDR2 as FQGNSA. The CDR3 consists of 14 residues. The CDR3 sequence: CASSSSASHYGYTF.

The chain employs TRBV5-1 and TRBJ1-2; the D gene TCRdb calls, TRBD1, cannot be checked with no DNA. The germline V gene has CDR1 SGHRS and CDR2 YFSETQ. The length of the CDR3 is 12 residues. CDR3: CASRGRGDGYTF.

V is TRBV13 and J is TRBJ1-2; TCRdb returns TRBD1, unconfirmable since there is no DNA. CDR3 length equals 13 residues. The germline gives CDR1 PRHDT, CDR2 FYEKMQ (reference sequence). The CDR3 spells CASSPGTARGYTF.

The chain uses TRBV20-1 and TRBJ2-3. The CDR3 loop spans 12 amino acids. The germline V gene has CDR1 DFQATT and CDR2 SNEGSKA (reference sequence). This CDR3 is CSAPTSASTQYF.

The rearrangement joins TRBV18 to TRBJ2-7; checking the TCRdb D call of TRBD1 is not possible without DNA. This CDR3 is built from 13 residues. Looked up from germline, CDR1 is KGHSH and CDR2 is LQKENI. The CDR3 sequence is CASSPVDRDEQYF.

The rearrangement joins TRBV20-1 to TRBJ2-1; TCRdb names TRBD1, which stays unverified in the absence of DNA. The germline gives CDR1 DFQATT, CDR2 SNEGSKA (reference sequence). The CDR3 spans 16 residues. The CDR3 loop reads CSALLYPGAPYNEQFF.

The chain links TRBV6-1 to TRBJ1-5; absent DNA, TCRdb's TRBD1 call cannot be checked. CDR3 size: 13 residues. Germline loops: CDR1 MNHNS, CDR2 SASEGT. The CDR3 is CASSPLWGQPQHF.

V and J are TRBV15 and TRBJ2-3; TCRdb designates TRBD2, a call that cannot be tested without DNA. This CDR3 spans 17 amino acids. Per the germline V gene, CDR1 is LNHNV and CDR2 is YYDKDF (reference sequence). CDR3 protein: CATSREASGGATDTQYF.

This rearrangement joins TRBV12-3 or TRBV12-4 to TRBJ2-4; the TCRdb call, TRBD1, lacks DNA for checking. This CDR3 contains 17 residues. The CDR3 sequence: CASSSRSGGRGKNIQYF.

The chain employs TRBV7-3 and TRBJ2-1; TCRdb selects TRBD2, and the lack of DNA leaves this call unchecked. The CDR3 covers 21 residues. CDR1 and CDR2 from the germline V gene are SGHTA and FQGTGA. CDR3 protein: CASSLIPASGGSFSSYNEQFF. Full variable domain (rest looked up from reference TRBV7-3 and TRBJ2-1): GAGVSQTPSNKVTEKGKYVELRCDPISGHTALYWYRQSLGQGPEFLIYFQGTGAADDSGLPNDRFFAVRPEGSVSTLKIQRTERGDSAVYLCASSLIPASGGSFSSYNEQFFGPGTRLTVL.

The chain links TRBV5-1 to TRBJ2-7; TCRdb names TRBD2, which stays unverified in the absence of DNA. CDR3 length: 16 residues. In germline, CDR1 is SGHRS, CDR2 YFSETQ. The CDR3 reads CASSLGAGPSSYEQYF.

This sequence joins TRBV20-1 and TRBJ2-4. Per germline, CDR1 DFQATT and CDR2 SNEGSKA (reference sequence). This CDR3 region has 15 residues. This chain's CDR3 is CSAASLGAAKNIQYF.